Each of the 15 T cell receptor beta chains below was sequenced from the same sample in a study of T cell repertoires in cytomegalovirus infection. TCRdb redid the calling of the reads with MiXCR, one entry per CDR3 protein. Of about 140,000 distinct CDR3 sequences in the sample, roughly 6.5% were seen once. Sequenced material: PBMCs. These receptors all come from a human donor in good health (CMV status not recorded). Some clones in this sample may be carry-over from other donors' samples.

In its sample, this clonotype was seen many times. As DNA, the CDR3 is TGTGCCAGCAGCTCCCAGACAATTTCCCGAATCTACGAGCAGTACTTC. It yields the protein CASSSQTISRIYEQYF. V gene TRBV7-8 combines with J gene TRBJ2-7, with unresolved D. The CDR3 has 16 amino acids. The germline V and J ends were trimmed by 4 bases and 3 bases, with 19 bases remaining between them. Germline CDR1 SGHVS, CDR2 FQNEAQ.

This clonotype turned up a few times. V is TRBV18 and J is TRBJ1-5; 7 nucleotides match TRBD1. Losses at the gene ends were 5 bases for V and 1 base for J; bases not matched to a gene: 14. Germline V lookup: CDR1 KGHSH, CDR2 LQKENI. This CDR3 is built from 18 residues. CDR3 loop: CASSSQGVDRTSNQPQHF. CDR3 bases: TGTGCCAGCTCATCCCAGGGTGTGGACAGGACGAGCAATCAGCCCCAGCATTTT.

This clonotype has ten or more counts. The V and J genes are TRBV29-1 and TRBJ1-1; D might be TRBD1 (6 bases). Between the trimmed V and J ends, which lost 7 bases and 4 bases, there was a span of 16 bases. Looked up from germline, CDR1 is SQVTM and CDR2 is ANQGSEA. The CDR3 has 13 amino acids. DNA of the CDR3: TGCAGCGCGTTGGGGGGGCCTTCCACTGAAGCTTTCTTT. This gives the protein CSALGGPSTEAFF.

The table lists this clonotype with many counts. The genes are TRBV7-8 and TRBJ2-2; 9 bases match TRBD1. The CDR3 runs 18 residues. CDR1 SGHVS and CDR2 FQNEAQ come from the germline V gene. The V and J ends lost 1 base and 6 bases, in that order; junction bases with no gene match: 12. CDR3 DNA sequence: TGTGCCAGCAGCTTAGTATCGGGACAGGGAGTTGAAGCCGGGGAGCTGTTTTTT. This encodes CASSLVSGQGVEAGELFF.

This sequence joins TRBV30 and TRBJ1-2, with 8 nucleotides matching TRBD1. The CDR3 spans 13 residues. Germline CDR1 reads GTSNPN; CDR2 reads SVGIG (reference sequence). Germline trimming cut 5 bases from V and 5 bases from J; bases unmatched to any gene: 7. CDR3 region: CAWGTGSPYGYTF. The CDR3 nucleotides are TGTGCCTGGGGGACAGGCTCACCATATGGCTACACCTTC.

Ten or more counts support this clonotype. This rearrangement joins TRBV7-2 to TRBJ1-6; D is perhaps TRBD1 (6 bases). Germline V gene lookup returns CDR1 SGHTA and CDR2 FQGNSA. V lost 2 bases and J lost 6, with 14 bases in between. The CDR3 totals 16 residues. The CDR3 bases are TGTGCCAGCAGCTTACAGGGGCAAACCTTTAATTCACCCCTCCACTTT. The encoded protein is CASSLQGQTFNSPLHF. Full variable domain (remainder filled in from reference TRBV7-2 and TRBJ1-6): GAGVSQSPSNKVTEKGKDVELRCDPISGHTALYWYRQSLGQGLEFLIYFQGNSAPDKSGLPSDRFSAERTGGSVSTLTIQRTQQEDSAVYLCASSLQGQTFNSPLHFGNGTRLTVT.

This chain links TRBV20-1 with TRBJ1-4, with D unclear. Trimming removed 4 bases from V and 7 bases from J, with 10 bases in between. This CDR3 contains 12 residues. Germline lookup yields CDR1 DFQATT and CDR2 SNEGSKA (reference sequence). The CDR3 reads CSANRVLEKLFF. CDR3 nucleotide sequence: TGCAGTGCTAACCGGGTCCTTGAAAAACTGTTTTTT.

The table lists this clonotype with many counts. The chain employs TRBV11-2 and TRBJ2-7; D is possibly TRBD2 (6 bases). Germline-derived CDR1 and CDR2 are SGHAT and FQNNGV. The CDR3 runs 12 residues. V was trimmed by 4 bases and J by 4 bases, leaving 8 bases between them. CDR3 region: CASSSGGYEQYF. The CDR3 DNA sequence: TGTGCCAGCAGCTCTGGGGGGTACGAGCAGTACTTC.

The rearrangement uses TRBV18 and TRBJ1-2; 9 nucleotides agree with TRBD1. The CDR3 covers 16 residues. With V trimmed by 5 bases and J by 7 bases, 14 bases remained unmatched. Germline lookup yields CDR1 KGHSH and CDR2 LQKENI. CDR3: CASSTGQGTSLLGYTF. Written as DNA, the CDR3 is TGTGCCAGCTCAACCGGACAGGGGACTTCTTTACTTGGCTACACCTTC.

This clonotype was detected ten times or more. This chain's CDR3 is CASSSFVRIRDRSYEQYF. Written as DNA, the CDR3 is TGTGCCAGCAGCTCTTTTGTGCGAATCCGGGACAGGTCCTACGAGCAGTACTTC. The genes are TRBV11-2 and TRBJ2-7, with 8 bases identical to TRBD1. The trim removed 4 bases at V and 1 base at J, leaving 15 bases unmatched. Germline V CDR1 and CDR2: SGHAT, FQNNGV. The CDR3 consists of 18 residues. The complete variable domain, with remaining parts taken from reference TRBV11-2 and TRBJ2-7, reads EAGVAQSPRYKIIEKRQSVAFWCNPISGHATLYWYQQILGQGPKLLIQFQNNGVVDDSQLPKDRFSAERLKGVDSTLKIQPAKLEDSAVYLCASSSFVRIRDRSYEQYFGPGTRLTVT.

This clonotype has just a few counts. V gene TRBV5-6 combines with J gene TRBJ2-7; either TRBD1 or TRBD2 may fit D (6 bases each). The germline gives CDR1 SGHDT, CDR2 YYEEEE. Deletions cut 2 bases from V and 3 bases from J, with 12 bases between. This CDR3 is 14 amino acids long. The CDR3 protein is CASSFYREDYEQYF. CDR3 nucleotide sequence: TGTGCCAGCAGCTTCTACAGGGAGGACTACGAGCAGTACTTC.

DNA of the CDR3: TGTGCCAGCTGCCCAGGGTTTATGGGGGAGACCCAGTACTTC. Translated, it gives CASCPGFMGETQYF. The V gene is TRBV7-2, the J gene TRBJ2-5; TRBD1 is a possible D gene (5 bases). V lost 8 bases to trimming and J lost 5 bases, with 18 bases between them. Looked up from germline, CDR1 is SGHTA and CDR2 is FQGNSA. CDR3 length equals 14 residues.

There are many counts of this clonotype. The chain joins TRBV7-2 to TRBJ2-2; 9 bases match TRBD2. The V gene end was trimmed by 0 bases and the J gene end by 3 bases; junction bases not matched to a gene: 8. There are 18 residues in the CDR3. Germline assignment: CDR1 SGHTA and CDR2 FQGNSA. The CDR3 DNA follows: TGTGCCAGCAGCTTAGCGGTGGCGGGGGGGCGCCACACCGGGGAGCTGTTTTTT. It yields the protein CASSLAVAGGRHTGELFF.

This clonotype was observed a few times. CDR3 sequence reads: CSVERTGDEAFF. CDR3 DNA: TGCAGCGTTGAAAGGACAGGGGATGAAGCTTTCTTT. The chain employs TRBV29-1 and TRBJ1-1, with 9 bases that match TRBD1. Germline-derived CDR1 and CDR2 are SQVTM and ANQGSEA. J was trimmed by 7 bases and V by 2 bases; bases with no gene match: 2. There are 12 residues in the CDR3.

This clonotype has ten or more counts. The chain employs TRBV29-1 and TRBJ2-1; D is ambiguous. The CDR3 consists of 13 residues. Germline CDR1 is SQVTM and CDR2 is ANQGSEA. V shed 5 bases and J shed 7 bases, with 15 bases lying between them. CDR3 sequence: CSVYVIQKNEQFF. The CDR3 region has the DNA TGCAGCGTTTATGTGATCCAAAAAAATGAGCAGTTCTTC.